Detailed here is one T cell receptor (beta chain). This sample is drawn from a study of blood T cell repertoires in COVID-19. Study information: Samples of COVID-19 (acute and convalescent) were obtained from the United States, Italy and Spain. From T cells, B-cell-depleted T cells, or PBMCs came the material, which was cDNA or gDNA.

Authors' processing steps: Amplified reference gene primers provided the basis for estimating nucleated cell counts. Here immunoSEQ multiplex PCR was the method, and the copy in TCRdb shows in-frame clones only, minus some. V and J calls and clone size follow that table, whereas D and trimming were derived from the DNA. The profile shows 100,000 to 120,000 clones, approximately 79% of them singletons. The ends lost 4 bases at V and 5 bases at J; junction bases unmatched: 8. The CDR3 extends over 16 amino acids. Germline CDR1 and CDR2: SGHRS and YFSETQ. Sequencing was done on a sample of peripheral blood. The TCR was taken from a woman aged 80 or over with active or convalescent COVID-19. The J gene is TRBJ2-5, the V gene TRBV5-1; 13 nucleotides agree with TRBD2. CDR3 sequence reads: CASSMGLAGFRETQYF. In nucleotides, the CDR3 is TGCGCCAGCAGCATGGGACTAGCGGGATTTAGGGAGACCCAGTACTTC. Supplemented by reference TRBV5-1 and TRBJ2-5, the full variable domain reads KAGVTQTPRYLIKTRGQQVTLSCSPISGHRSVSWYQQTPGQGLQFLFEYFSETQRNKGNFPGRFSGRQFSNSRSEMNVSTLELGDSALYLCASSMGLAGFRETQYFGPGTRLLVL.